Each of the 16 T cell receptor beta chains below was sequenced from the same sample in a study of OX40 agonist ivuxolimab in advanced cancers. Sequencing used immunoSEQ multiplex PCR; TCRdb keeps in-frame clones, though not all of them. Seen here are tens of thousands of clones, approximately 90% observed once, and the top ten hold 8% to 10%. The starting material was CD4+ or CD8+ T cells sorted from blood, obtained in a trial of the OX40 agonist ivuxolimab. These receptors all come from an adult with an advanced solid tumor such as melanoma, head and neck, liver or kidney cancer.

CDR3 residues: CASSPSDRGVAEAFF. The CDR3 nucleotides are TGTGCCAGCAGTCCCTCCGACAGGGGGGTGGCTGAAGCTTTCTTT. The V call is TRBV27, the J call TRBJ1-1; 9 bases align to TRBD1. This CDR3 spans 15 amino acids. Trimming took 5 bases from V and 6 from J; bases not matched to a gene: 10. In germline, CDR1 is MNHEY, CDR2 SMNVEV (reference sequence).

With respect to this clone: Germline is not matched at one junction end, which may reflect a read error. The rearrangement links TRBV7-3 to TRBJ2-7, with 10 bases fitting TRBD1. Germline V gene lookup returns CDR1 SGHTA and CDR2 FQGTGA. The CDR3 is made up of 14 amino acids. CDR3 loop: CASSLTGTGDEVHF. For the CDR3, the DNA is TGTGCCAGCAGCTTAACCGGGACAGGGGATGAAGTGCACTTC.

CDR3 nucleotides: TGTGCCAGCAGCCCAGCTGCAGGGTTTTATTCACCCCTCCACTTT. This codes for CASSPAAGFYSPLHF. The rearrangement uses TRBV9 and TRBJ1-6; TRBD1 is a possible D gene (5 bases). V was pared by 4 bases and J by 8 bases, with 16 bases between. The germline V gene has CDR1 SGDLS and CDR2 YYNGEE. The CDR3 is 15 amino acids. Combining the CDR3 with reference TRBV9 and TRBJ1-6 gives the whole variable domain DSGVTQTPKHLITATGQRVTLRCSPRSGDLSVYWYQQSLDQGLQFLIQYYNGEERAKGNILERFSAQQFPDLHSELNLSSLELGDSALYFCASSPAAGFYSPLHFGNGTRLTVT.

The chain couples TRBV7-9 to TRBJ2-1; 13 bases line up with TRBD2. The CDR3 runs to 16 residues. Germline CDR1 reads SEHNR; CDR2 reads FQNEAQ (reference sequence). The V and J ends lost 6 bases and 6 bases, in that order; junction bases with no gene match: 8. The CDR3 nucleotides read TGTGCCAGCAGTTGGACTAGCGGGAGATTCGCCAATGAGCAGTTCTTC. Its protein is CASSWTSGRFANEQFF. Filled out from reference TRBV7-9 and TRBJ2-1, the complete variable domain reads DTGVSQNPRHKITKRGQNVTFRCDPISEHNRLYWYRQTLGQGPEFLTYFQNEAQLEKSRLLSDRFSAERPKGSFSTLEIQRTEQGDSAMYLCASSWTSGRFANEQFFGPGTRLTVL.

This clone is judged medium-sized. The same CDR3 also results from other DNA sequences found in this sample. The J gene is TRBJ1-5, the V gene TRBV7-9; D is unresolved. Trimming removed 1 base from V and 7 bases from J, with 5 bases in between. The CDR3 runs to 12 residues. Germline CDR1 SEHNR, CDR2 FQNEAQ (reference sequence). CDR3 region: CASSLGTQPQHF. The DNA of the CDR3 is TGTGCCAGCAGCTTAGGTACCCAGCCCCAGCATTTT.

The V call is TRBV30, the J call TRBJ1-2; a possible D gene is TRBD1 (5 bases). From germline, CDR1 is GTSNPN and CDR2 SVGIG (reference sequence). The ends were cut back, 5 bases at V and 4 bases at J, with 11 bases in the middle. This CDR3 contains 12 residues. CDR3 region: CAWQMTVYGYTF. The DNA for the CDR3 is TGTGCCTGGCAAATGACAGTCTATGGCTACACCTTC.

The chain is built from TRBV7-9 and TRBJ2-7, with 9 bases matching TRBD2. Germline CDR1 reads SEHNR; CDR2 reads FQNEAQ (reference sequence). This CDR3 spans 13 amino acids. V was pared by 5 bases and J by 3 bases, with 2 bases of the junction left unmatched. Here the CDR3 reads CASSLSGSYEQYF. CDR3 in DNA: TGTGCCAGCAGCCTTAGCGGGAGCTACGAGCAGTACTTC.

The genes are TRBV19 and TRBJ2-1; D is perhaps TRBD2 (6 bases). Germline V lookup: CDR1 LNHDA, CDR2 SQIVND (reference sequence). This CDR3 spans 14 amino acids. Between the trimmed V and J ends, which lost 3 bases and 3 bases, there was a span of 9 bases. CDR3 in DNA: TGTGCCAGTAGTATTGTAGCGGACTACAATGAGCAGTTCTTC. Its translation is CASSIVADYNEQFF.

This chain connects TRBV7-3 to TRBJ2-3, with D uncertain. Germline-derived CDR1 and CDR2 are SGHTA and FQGTGA. This CDR3 has 15 amino acids. The ends were cut back, 5 bases at V and 0 bases at J, with 12 bases in the middle. The CDR3 DNA reads as TGTGCCAGCAGCCCTCTTATATCTAGCACAGATACGCAGTATTTT. Encoded protein: CASSPLISSTDTQYF.

This clone was observed a single time. The chain employs TRBV28 and TRBJ2-1; 9 positions match TRBD2. J gave up 6 bases and V 3 bases, and 12 bases lay outside the gene matches. CDR3 size: 17 residues. Germline CDR1 reads MDHEN; CDR2 reads SYDVKM. This CDR3 is CASSFVAGVSYSNEQFF. CDR3 DNA: TGTGCCAGCAGTTTTGTAGCGGGAGTCTCCTACTCCAATGAGCAGTTCTTC.

This clone was observed a handful of times. V gene TRBV4-1 combines with J gene TRBJ1-1; D possibly corresponds to TRBD1 (6 bases). Per germline, CDR1 MGHRA and CDR2 YSYEKL. The CDR3 length is 15 residues. V lost 1 base to trimming and J lost 4 bases, with 13 bases between them. The DNA of the CDR3 is TGCGCCAGCAGCCAAGTTAAGCAGGGGAGCACTGAAGCTTTCTTT. Its protein product is CASSQVKQGSTEAFF.

This clone was seen just once. The chain employs TRBV5-4 and TRBJ1-1, with D perhaps TRBD1 (5 bases). CDR1 is SGHNT, CDR2 YYREEE, per germline (reference sequence). The CDR3 consists of 13 residues. V was trimmed by 4 bases and J by 0 bases, leaving 7 bases between them. The CDR3 is CASSGTVNTEAFF. CDR3 in DNA: TGTGCCAGCAGCGGGACTGTGAACACTGAAGCTTTCTTT.

The chain carries TRBV27 and TRBJ2-7, with unresolved D. In germline, CDR1 is MNHEY, CDR2 SMNVEV (reference sequence). Trimming removed 2 bases at V and 1 base at J, with 6 bases between. The CDR3 spans 13 residues. In DNA, the CDR3 is TGTGCCAGCAGTTTAATGGGGTCCTACGAGCAGTACTTC. Amino acid sequence: CASSLMGSYEQYF.

The rearrangement links TRBV4-1 to TRBJ2-5, with D possibly being TRBD2 (7 bases). Germline-derived CDR1 and CDR2 are MGHRA and YSYEKL. The CDR3 covers 15 residues. Trimming removed 0 bases from V and 5 bases from J, with 13 bases in between. The CDR3 loop is CASSQDSGGGETQYF. DNA of the CDR3: TGCGCCAGCAGCCAAGATTCGGGGGGCGGTGAGACCCAGTACTTC.

The chain carries TRBV27 and TRBJ2-7, with 7 bases aligning to TRBD1. From germline, CDR1 is MNHEY and CDR2 SMNVEV (reference sequence). With 2 bases clipped from V and 4 bases from J, the junction kept 8 bases outside the gene matches. The CDR3 spans 15 residues. CDR3 sequence reads: CASSLDPGGRYEQYF. The CDR3, as DNA: TGTGCCAGCAGTTTAGACCCAGGGGGTAGGTACGAGCAGTACTTC.

V usage is TRBV27 and J usage is TRBJ2-7; 8 bases agree with TRBD1. The CDR3 covers 12 residues. Germline V gene data show CDR1 as MNHEY and CDR2 as SMNVEV (reference sequence). Losses at the gene ends were 6 bases for V and 5 bases for J; bases not matched to a gene: 3. This chain's CDR3 is CASRDRVHEQYF. CDR3 nucleotide sequence: TGTGCCAGCAGGGACAGGGTACACGAGCAGTACTTC.